These T cell receptor beta chains were read from a single sample in a study of T cells in Graves' hyperthyroidism and ophthalmopathy. A single record per CDR3 protein comes from TCRdb applying MiXCR to the multiplex PCR reads. The sample has under 300,000 distinct CDR3 sequences; 13% to 15% are singletons. Sequences were obtained from blood. The receptors originated from a woman in her fifties or sixties with Graves' hyperthyroidism that later progressed to Graves' ophthalmopathy. Each CDR3 is given with its conserved first and last residue. Each record gives: V gene, clone size, D gene, J gene, CDR3 DNA, CDR3 protein. The D gene is left open where the match is weak. For some rows the clone size is stated as once, few or many, or as a class when expanded; others skip it.

V gene: TRBV19; clone size: -; D gene: TRBD2; J gene: TRBJ2-1; CDR3 DNA: TGTGCCAGTAAGGCTAGCGGGAGGGCGGATAATGAGCAGTTCTTC; CDR3 protein: CASKASGRADNEQFF
V gene: TRBV7-9; clone size: many; D gene: TRBD1; J gene: TRBJ2-7; CDR3 DNA: TGTGCCAGCAGCTTCCGAGACAGGGGTGTTCACGAGCAGTACTTC; CDR3 protein: CASSFRDRGVHEQYF
V gene: TRBV12-3/TRBV12-4; clone size: many; D gene: -; J gene: TRBJ2-6; CDR3 DNA: TGTGCCAGCAGTTGGGGGTTGGGAACCGGGGCCAACGTCCTGACTTTC; CDR3 protein: CASSWGLGTGANVLTF
V gene: TRBV6-1; clone size: -; D gene: -; J gene: TRBJ2-3; CDR3 DNA: -; CDR3 protein: CASTSRGAGQYFGPGTDTQYF
V gene: TRBV10-3; clone size: many; D gene: TRBD1; J gene: TRBJ2-7; CDR3 DNA: TGTGCCATCAGTGAACAGGGGAACGAGCAGTACTTC; CDR3 protein: CAISEQGNEQYF
V gene: TRBV20-1; clone size: many; D gene: -; J gene: TRBJ2-5; CDR3 DNA: TGCAGTGCTAGAGACAACTTGGAGACCCAGTACTTC; CDR3 protein: CSARDNLETQYF
V gene: TRBV19; clone size: few; D gene: TRBD2; J gene: TRBJ2-7; CDR3 DNA: TGTGCCAGTAGCGAACTCCGGGGGGGGGCACCCTACGAGCAGTACTTC; CDR3 protein: CASSELRGGAPYEQYF
V gene: TRBV6-6; clone size: many; D gene: -; J gene: TRBJ1-2; CDR3 DNA: TGTGCCAGCAGTTACTCAGGGCTCCATGGCTACACCTTC; CDR3 protein: CASSYSGLHGYTF
V gene: TRBV12-3/TRBV12-4; clone size: many; D gene: -; J gene: TRBJ2-1; CDR3 DNA: TGTGCCAGCAGCTCCCCTCCAGAGGAGCAGTTCTTC; CDR3 protein: CASSSPPEEQFF
V gene: TRBV4-2; clone size: -; D gene: -; J gene: TRBJ1-5; CDR3 DNA: TGTGCCAGCAGCTTCACCCAGGGCCCCTCTAATCAGCCCCAGCATTTT; CDR3 protein: CASSFTQGPSNQPQHF
V gene: TRBV11-2; clone size: many; D gene: TRBD1; J gene: TRBJ2-5; CDR3 DNA: TGTGCCAGCAGCCTACTCGGACAGGGGGTCAGGGAGACCCAGTACTTC; CDR3 protein: CASSLLGQGVRETQYF
V gene: TRBV20-1; clone size: -; D gene: TRBD2; J gene: TRBJ2-1; CDR3 DNA: TGCAGTGCTAGAGACGGACTAGCGGGAGGGTTGCTTGAGCAGTTCTTC; CDR3 protein: CSARDGLAGGLLEQFF
V gene: TRBV3-1; clone size: few; D gene: -; J gene: TRBJ1-5; CDR3 DNA: TGTGCCAGCAGCCAAAGGAGCCAGCCCCAGCATTTT; CDR3 protein: CASSQRSQPQHF
V gene: TRBV5-1; clone size: few; D gene: -; J gene: TRBJ1-1; CDR3 DNA: TGCGCCAGCAGATTTTCGGGGGAAGCTTTCTTT; CDR3 protein: CASRFSGEAFF
V gene: TRBV7-2; clone size: -; D gene: -; J gene: TRBJ1-2; CDR3 DNA: TGTGCCAGCAGGAAAAGGCAGGGCTCTAACTATGGCTACACCTTC; CDR3 protein: CASRKRQGSNYGYTF
V gene: TRBV4-1; clone size: many; D gene: -; J gene: TRBJ1-3; CDR3 DNA: TGCGCCAGCAGCGGGGGGAAAGGAAACACCATATATTTT; CDR3 protein: CASSGGKGNTIYF
V gene: TRBV6-2/TRBV6-3; clone size: many; D gene: -; J gene: TRBJ2-7; CDR3 DNA: TGTGCCAGCAGTTCCTCCGGGACATACTCCTACGAGCAGTACTTC; CDR3 protein: CASSSSGTYSYEQYF
V gene: TRBV6-4; clone size: many; D gene: -; J gene: TRBJ1-5; CDR3 DNA: TGTGCCAGCAGCCCCGGGCCCAATCAGCCCCAGCATTTT; CDR3 protein: CASSPGPNQPQHF
V gene: TRBV24-1; clone size: few; D gene: TRBD1; J gene: TRBJ2-3; CDR3 DNA: TGTGCCACCAGTGATTCGGGACAGGTGGGACCAGATACGCAGTATTTT; CDR3 protein: CATSDSGQVGPDTQYF
V gene: TRBV6-1; clone size: -; D gene: -; J gene: TRBJ1-4; CDR3 DNA: TGTGCCAGCAGTGAAAGAAAGGGAACGGCTAATGAAAAACTGTTTTTT; CDR3 protein: CASSERKGTANEKLFF
V gene: TRBV6-1; clone size: -; D gene: TRBD1; J gene: TRBJ1-4; CDR3 DNA: TGTGCCAGCAGTGGCCTAGACAGGGGTAGTGAAAAACTGTTTTTT; CDR3 protein: CASSGLDRGSEKLFF
V gene: TRBV7-9; clone size: many; D gene: TRBD2; J gene: TRBJ2-7; CDR3 DNA: TGTGCCAGCAGCCCAAGCGGGGGGGGCCACGAGCAGTACTTC; CDR3 protein: CASSPSGGGHEQYF
V gene: TRBV2; clone size: many; D gene: -; J gene: TRBJ2-2; CDR3 DNA: TGTGCCAGCAAGGTAGTGAACACCGGGGAGCTGTTTTTT; CDR3 protein: CASKVVNTGELFF
V gene: TRBV5-4; clone size: once; D gene: TRBD2; J gene: TRBJ2-3; CDR3 DNA: TGTGCCAGCAGCTTTTCTGCGGGGGTCGCAGATACGCAGTATTTT; CDR3 protein: CASSFSAGVADTQYF
V gene: TRBV5-6; clone size: -; D gene: TRBD1; J gene: TRBJ1-5; CDR3 DNA: TGTGCCAGCAGCGCGGGACAGGGGAGGAGCAATCAGCCCCAGCATTTT; CDR3 protein: CASSAGQGRSNQPQHF
V gene: TRBV6-1; clone size: many; D gene: TRBD2; J gene: TRBJ2-7; CDR3 DNA: TGTGCCAGCAGACGGACCGGGACTACCTCCGAGCAGTACTTC; CDR3 protein: CASRRTGTTSEQYF
V gene: TRBV28; clone size: -; D gene: TRBD1; J gene: TRBJ2-5; CDR3 DNA: TGTGCCAGCAGTCCTCCAACAGGGGATAATTTGGACTTC; CDR3 protein: CASSPPTGDNLDF
V gene: TRBV11-2; clone size: many; D gene: TRBD1; J gene: TRBJ2-6; CDR3 DNA: TGTGCCAGCAGCCATCTCTTTGGACAGGGGATGACTGGGGCCAACGTCCTGACTTTC; CDR3 protein: CASSHLFGQGMTGANVLTF
V gene: TRBV29-1; clone size: many; D gene: TRBD2; J gene: TRBJ2-7; CDR3 DNA: TGCAGCGTTTCCGGGACTACCTACGAGCAGTACTTC; CDR3 protein: CSVSGTTYEQYF
V gene: TRBV7-6; clone size: few; D gene: -; J gene: TRBJ1-6; CDR3 DNA: TGTGCCAGCAGCCCTCGGAACAATTCACCCCTCCACTTT; CDR3 protein: CASSPRNNSPLHF
V gene: TRBV6-6; clone size: many; D gene: -; J gene: TRBJ2-3; CDR3 DNA: TGTGCCAGCAGTTACTGGTTGGGGGCGTGGGATACGCAGTATTTT; CDR3 protein: CASSYWLGAWDTQYF
V gene: TRBV18; clone size: many; D gene: -; J gene: TRBJ1-1; CDR3 DNA: TGTGCCAGCTCACCATGGGGGGGTGAGGGCACTGAAGCTTTCTTT; CDR3 protein: CASSPWGGEGTEAFF
V gene: TRBV7-8; clone size: many; D gene: TRBD2; J gene: TRBJ2-1; CDR3 DNA: TGTGCCAGCAGCCCCGGGGGGGAGCGGGAGTCCTACAATGAGCAGTTCTTC; CDR3 protein: CASSPGGERESYNEQFF
V gene: TRBV9; clone size: many; D gene: -; J gene: TRBJ1-1; CDR3 DNA: TGTGCCAGCAGCCTGGGGGGACAACCACGGAACACTGAAGCTTTCTTT; CDR3 protein: CASSLGGQPRNTEAFF
V gene: TRBV18; clone size: many; D gene: -; J gene: TRBJ2-3; CDR3 DNA: TGTGCCAGCTCGACGGGACCCTCGGCAGATACGCAGTATTTT; CDR3 protein: CASSTGPSADTQYF
V gene: TRBV5-1; clone size: few; D gene: -; J gene: TRBJ2-5; CDR3 DNA: TGCGCCAGCAGCGAGGGTGGTAGCGGAACCCAAGAGACCCAGTACTTC; CDR3 protein: CASSEGGSGTQETQYF
V gene: TRBV7-8; clone size: many; D gene: -; J gene: TRBJ2-3; CDR3 DNA: TGTGCCAGCAGCCCTCGGGAGCGGAGCACAGATACGCAGTATTTT; CDR3 protein: CASSPRERSTDTQYF
V gene: TRBV7-3; clone size: -; D gene: -; J gene: TRBJ2-7; CDR3 DNA: TGTGCCAGCAGCTTATCCGGCGTAGCCCTTATTTGCGAGCAGTACTTC; CDR3 protein: CASSLSGVALICEQYF
V gene: TRBV2; clone size: -; D gene: TRBD1; J gene: TRBJ1-1; CDR3 DNA: TGTGCCAGCACCTTACAGGGGTTGAACACTGAAGCTTTCTTT; CDR3 protein: CASTLQGLNTEAFF